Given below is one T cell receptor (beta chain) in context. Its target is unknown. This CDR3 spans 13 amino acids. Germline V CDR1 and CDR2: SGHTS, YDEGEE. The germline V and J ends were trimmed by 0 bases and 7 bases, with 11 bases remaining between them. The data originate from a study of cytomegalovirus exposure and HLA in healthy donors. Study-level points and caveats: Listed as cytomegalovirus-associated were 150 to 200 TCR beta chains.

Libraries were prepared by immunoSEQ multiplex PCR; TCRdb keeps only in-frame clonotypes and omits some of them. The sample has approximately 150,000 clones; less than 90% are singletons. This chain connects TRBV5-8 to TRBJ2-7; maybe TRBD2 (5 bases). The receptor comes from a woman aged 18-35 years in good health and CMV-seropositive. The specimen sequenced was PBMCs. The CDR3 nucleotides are TGTGCCAGCAGCTTGGGGGGAAGAGGGGAGCAGTACTTC. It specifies CASSLGGRGEQYF.